This entry concerns a single T cell receptor beta chain. Antigen: not known. This CDR3 is built from 16 residues. The germline V gene encodes CDR1 SGHTS and CDR2 YDEGEE. Trimming cost V 4 bases and J 2 bases; bases outside gene matches: 6. This table comes from immunoSEQ multiplex PCR, and its TCRdb copy is limited to in-frame clones, with some not included. The repertoire holds around 100,000 clones, with 92% as singletons. The data were taken from a study of T cell responses to AZD1222 COVID-19 vaccine. Study-level points and caveats: Regions 160-218 and 743-854 held dominance among vaccine-associated CD4 TCRs, which spanned spike. White British people made up most donors, females outnumbered males, and clonal diversity was possibly underestimated. AZD1222 recipients seropositive at baseline numbered only 5 or 6. Breadth and depth of Spike-specific TCRs rose after two AZD1222 doses.

The sample here was peripheral blood, taken on day 0 of AZD1222 vaccination. V is TRBV5-8 and J is TRBJ2-7; 13 bases line up with TRBD2. The receptor was isolated from an adult in good health. The DNA for the CDR3 is TGTGCCAGCAGCACCCGGACTAGCGGGAGACCCTACGAGCAGTACTTC. The encoded protein is CASSTRTSGRPYEQYF.